Sequencing of this T cell receptor beta chain was carried out in a study of T cell responses to AZD1222 COVID-19 vaccine. General study results and limits: A mostly white British donor set with more females was recruited, and clonal diversity was possibly underestimated. Spike-specific TCR breadth and depth were elevated following two AZD1222 doses.

Assay used: immunoSEQ multiplex PCR; TCRdb lists only in-frame clones, some missing. Of around 130,000 clones in the sample, 70% to 90% were seen once. V lost 9 bases and J 1 base, leaving 12 bases between the germline ends. CDR3 length: 14 amino acids. The germline gives CDR1 LNHDA, CDR2 SQIVND (reference sequence). Note on this clone: What it binds is unknown.

Specimen: peripheral blood, collected on day 0 of AZD1222 vaccination. The TCR originated in an adult in good health. The chain links TRBV19 to TRBJ2-2, with a weak D call TRBD1 (5 bases). CDR3 residues: CASLGHLNTGELFF. The CDR3 DNA follows: TGTGCCAGCCTAGGACACCTGAACACCGGGGAGCTGTTTTTT. The whole variable domain, remainder taken from reference TRBV19 and TRBJ2-2, is DGGITQSPKYLFRKEGQNVTLSCEQNLNHDAMYWYRQDPGQGLRLIYYSQIVNDFQKGDIAEGYSVSREKKESFPLTVTSAQKNPTAFYLCASLGHLNTGELFFGEGSRLTVL.